Listed here is a single TCR beta chain. Antigen specificity is unknown. The sample carries other DNA sequences with the same CDR3. This sample is drawn from a study of cytomegalovirus exposure and HLA in healthy donors. The study's findings and limits: The authors enumerated over 150 TCR beta chains as linked to cytomegalovirus. An analysis that came later showed most CMV-associated TCR beta chains appearing HLA-restricted. A later analysis linked a missense variant in DCLRE1C to the trimming of TCR beta V and J genes.

Germline trimming cut 3 bases from V and 3 bases from J; bases unmatched to any gene: 1. The CDR3 loop spans 14 amino acids. The germline gives CDR1 SEHNR, CDR2 FQNEAQ (reference sequence). 13 Jbeta primers and 60 Vbeta primers were used for the PCR. How the authors handled the data: Later work found 80 million to 85 million unique TCR beta chains, with approximately 12 million shared. Profiling relied on immunoSEQ multiplex PCR, and the TCRdb table lists in-frame clones only, not all of them. The DNA gave D and trimming, while V, J and clone size come from that table. The sample lists approximately 150,000 clones, roughly 88% occurring once.

The sequenced sample was PBMCs. The chain recombines TRBV7-9 with TRBJ2-3, with 9 nucleotides matching TRBD2. The clonotype comes from a woman between 35 and 50 years old in good health and CMV-seronegative. CDR3 region: CASSFSGSTDTQYF. CDR3 in DNA: TGTGCCAGCAGCTTTAGCGGGAGTACAGATACGCAGTATTTT.